Given below is one T cell receptor (beta chain) in context. Random hexamers were used to reverse transcribe the RNA input (about 0.45 to 1 ug). Each CDR3 protein gets one entry after TCRdb re-called the immunoSEQ multiplex PCR reads with MiXCR. The sample gives around 80,000 distinct CDR3 sequences, approximately 96% of which show up once; approximately 0.42% is in the top ten. The data derive from a study of CD8 T cells in Susac syndrome. Looking at the study overall: The Susac syndrome patients that were sequenced included about 6 with active disease and roughly 8 in remission.

The CDR3 is 14 residues long. Germline V CDR1 and CDR2: SNHLY, FYNNEI. Trimming took 3 bases from V and 8 from J; bases not matched to a gene: 5. What was sequenced was CD8+ T cells from PBMCs. The V call is TRBV2, the J call TRBJ2-1, with TRBD1 identical over 9 bases. The sequence was collected from a human donor with Susac syndrome. CDR3 amino acids: CASSDGTGFDEQFF. CDR3 nucleotide sequence: TGTGCCAGCAGTGACGGGACAGGGTTCGATGAGCAGTTCTTC.